Following are 26 T cell receptor beta chains from one sample sequenced in a study of spatial heterogeneity in lung cancer (dated by TCRdb to about 2019). What the research found in general, with its limitations: A correlation was observed between the number of expanded intratumoral alpha and beta TCRs and the tumor nonsynonymous mutation count.

Preparation of the library involved 5' RACE. The instrument was a NextSeq 500. Starting from the raw public reads, TCRdb applied fastp trimming at Q25, assembled clones with MiXCR and retained in-frame beta chains. Rows matching on CDR3 protein sequence are summarized as one entry with the most common DNA and genes. Across this sample there are fewer than 15,000 distinct CDR3 sequences, with roughly 3.3% seen only once. Roughly 16% of the sample is in the top ten clones. The time point label here, explained by the study, means: sample taken at primary tumor resection. These TCRs' antigens remain unknown. The sequences come from lung tumor tissue, collected at surgery. These receptors all come from a male donor with early-stage non-small cell lung cancer.

This clonotype was seen a few times. The chain employs TRBV10-3 and TRBJ2-3; TRBD2 matches 8 bases. This CDR3 has 15 amino acids. Germline V gene lookup returns CDR1 ENHRY and CDR2 SYGVKD. Germline trimming cut 8 bases from V and 3 bases from J; bases unmatched to any gene: 10. Here the CDR3 reads CAIGSAGGGTDTQYF. CDR3 sequence (DNA): TGTGCCATCGGGTCCGCGGGGGGAGGAACAGATACGCAGTATTTT.

This clonotype was seen ten or more times. The genes are TRBV7-9 and TRBJ2-7; 9 positions match TRBD1. The CDR3 covers 15 residues. From germline, CDR1 is SEHNR and CDR2 FQNEAQ (reference sequence). V gave up 1 base and J gave up 3 bases; unmatched junction bases: 4. The CDR3: CASSLVGQGYYEQYF. In DNA form, the CDR3 reads TGTGCCAGCAGCTTAGTTGGACAGGGGTACTACGAGCAGTACTTC.

This clonotype was recorded at least ten times. The chain has TRBV7-8 and TRBJ1-5; D call uncertain. V lost 2 bases and J 0 bases, leaving 2 bases between the germline ends. Germline V gene lookup returns CDR1 SGHVS and CDR2 FQNEAQ. This CDR3 is 13 amino acids long. The CDR3 region has the DNA TGTGCCAGCAGCTTAAATAGCAATCAGCCCCAGCATTTT. This translates into CASSLNSNQPQHF.

This clonotype was observed many times. This sequence joins TRBV7-2 and TRBJ2-7; 14 bases match TRBD2. The junction had 3 bases not matched to a gene; V was cut back by 0 bases and J by 5 bases. Germline loops: CDR1 SGHTA, CDR2 FQGNSA. This CDR3 is 16 amino acids long. The CDR3 region is CASSLAGTSGGHEQYF. The CDR3 bases are TGTGCCAGCAGCTTAGCCGGGACTAGCGGGGGCCACGAGCAGTACTTC. Using reference TRBV7-2 and TRBJ2-7 for the parts outside the CDR3, the full variable domain is GAGVSQSPSNKVTEKGKDVELRCDPISGHTALYWYRQSLGQGLEFLIYFQGNSAPDKSGLPSDRFSAERTGGSVSTLTIQRTQQEDSAVYLCASSLAGTSGGHEQYFGPGTRLTVT.

By share, this clonotype counts as medium-sized. The rearrangement links TRBV20-1 to TRBJ2-2; D remains unclear. The CDR3 is made up of 13 amino acids. The V gene lost 0 bases and the J gene lost 6 bases, with 8 bases spanning the gap. Germline V gene data show CDR1 as DFQATT and CDR2 as SNEGSKA (reference sequence). The CDR3 DNA reads as TGCAGTGCTAGAGAAGGGCTCGCCGGGGAGCTGTTTTTT. This codes for CSAREGLAGELFF.

This clonotype was seen repeatedly, ten times or more. V gene TRBV5-6 combines with J gene TRBJ2-3; 11 nucleotides line up with TRBD2. Germline loops: CDR1 SGHDT, CDR2 YYEEEE. The J segment lost 4 bases and the V segment lost 4 bases, leaving 8 bases of the junction unmatched. The length of the CDR3 is 16 residues. CDR3 DNA sequence: TGTGCCAGCAGCCCCCGGGGTAGCGGGGGGGCAGATACGCAGTATTTT. Its translation: CASSPRGSGGADTQYF.

This clonotype was seen at least ten times. The chain couples TRBV10-3 to TRBJ1-5; TRBD1 matches 7 bases. CDR1 and CDR2 from the germline V gene are ENHRY and SYGVKD. CDR3 length: 15 residues. V was pared by 4 bases and J by 0 bases, with 3 bases of the junction left unmatched. In DNA form, the CDR3 reads TGTGCCATCAGTGGGACAGGCAATAGCAATCAGCCCCAGCATTTT. This codes for CAISGTGNSNQPQHF.

This clonotype qualifies as medium-sized. The genes are TRBV7-2 and TRBJ1-5; D not resolved. Looked up from germline, CDR1 is SGHTA and CDR2 is FQGNSA. V lost 5 bases and J lost 8, with 13 bases in between. The CDR3 consists of 13 residues. The CDR3 DNA is TGTGCCAGCAGCCCAGGTATCGGGAAGCCCCAGCATTTT. It translates to CASSPGIGKPQHF.

By frequency in the sample, this clonotype is medium-sized. The chain couples TRBV2 to TRBJ2-3; D is unclear. With 8 bases removed from V and 0 bases from J, the gap between germline ends came to 9 bases. This CDR3 is built from 13 residues. Germline lookup yields CDR1 SNHLY and CDR2 FYNNEI. The CDR3 DNA reads as TGTGCCAGCCGTAGGGATAGCACAGATACGCAGTATTTT. This translates into CASRRDSTDTQYF.

There are many counts of this clonotype. This chain links TRBV7-6 with TRBJ2-2, with D hard to call. The CDR3 totals 12 residues. The germline V and J ends were trimmed by 2 bases and 5 bases, with 3 bases remaining between them. Looked up from germline, CDR1 is SGHVS and CDR2 is FNYEAQ. DNA for the CDR3: TGTGCCAGCAGCTTAAATACCGGGGAGCTGTTTTTT. This gives the protein CASSLNTGELFF.

This clonotype was counted between two and nine times. CDR3 bases: TGTGCCAGCAGCTCGACAGGGGAGTATGGCTACACCTTC. It yields the protein CASSSTGEYGYTF. The V call is TRBV7-9, the J call TRBJ1-2; 8 nucleotides match TRBD1. V gave up 4 bases and J gave up 5 bases; unmatched junction bases: 3. The CDR3 runs 13 residues. Germline V gene lookup returns CDR1 SEHNR and CDR2 FQNEAQ (reference sequence).

This clonotype was counted many times. An end of the junction does not agree with germline; a read error may underlie this. The gene calls are TRBV5-1 and TRBJ2-7; 10 positions match TRBD1. Looked up from germline, CDR1 is SGHRS and CDR2 is YFSETQ. The CDR3 is made up of 14 amino acids. The CDR3 loop is CASSVGQGSSEQYF. The CDR3 DNA follows: TGCGCCAGCAGCGTGGGACAGGGGTCCTCCGAGCAGTACTTC.

This clonotype has ten or more counts. The chain couples TRBV6-1 to TRBJ2-1; D is unresolved. Trimming pared 5 bases from V and 3 bases from J, leaving 17 bases between. CDR1 and CDR2 (germline): MNHNS, SASEGT. The CDR3 loop spans 16 amino acids. CDR3 region: CASSTAGAGHYNEQFF. The DNA for the CDR3 is TGTGCCAGCAGTACGGCAGGTGCTGGTCACTACAATGAGCAGTTCTTC.

This clonotype was seen repeatedly, ten times or more. The CDR3 loop reads CASSLGPGGSYNEQFF. CDR3 DNA sequence: TGTGCCAGCAGCTTAGGGCCAGGGGGCTCCTACAATGAGCAGTTCTTC. This chain joins TRBV11-3 and TRBJ2-1, with 7 bases aligning to TRBD1. The CDR3 totals 16 residues. Germline V gene data show CDR1 as SGHNT and CDR2 as YENEEA. Trimming at V came to 1 base and at J to 0 bases, leaving 3 bases not matched to a gene.

About this clonotype: One base away lies a much larger clone, so this may be a sequencing read error. The V and J genes are TRBV2 and TRBJ1-5; D unresolved. This CDR3 spans 14 amino acids. The germline V gene has CDR1 SNHLY and CDR2 FYNNEI. CDR3 protein: CAGSATSSNQPQHF. The CDR3 DNA is TGTGCCGGCAGCGCCACAAGTAGCAATCAGCCCCAGCATTTT.

By share, this clonotype counts as medium-sized. The rearrangement uses TRBV12-3 or TRBV12-4 and TRBJ1-2; TRBD1 matches at 7 bases. The CDR3 spans 15 residues. V lost 2 bases, J lost 8 bases, and 11 bases stayed unmatched. CDR3 nucleotide sequence: TGTGCCAGCAGTTTAACACTTACAGGGGAGGACGGCTACACCTTC. Translation: CASSLTLTGEDGYTF.

This clonotype was counted many times. This chain uses TRBV6-5 with TRBJ1-2; D might be TRBD1 (6 bases). CDR3 length: 13 residues. Germline V gene sequence: CDR1 MNHEY, CDR2 SVGAGI. Trimming removed 1 base at V and 4 bases at J, with 7 bases between. The CDR3 nucleotides read TGTGCCAGCAGTTACTTGGACAGCTATGGCTACACCTTC. This sequence encodes CASSYLDSYGYTF.

By share, this clonotype counts as medium-sized. The gene calls are TRBV12-3 or TRBV12-4 and TRBJ1-1, with D possibly being TRBD1 (5 bases). V was cut by 2 bases and J by 3 bases, with 7 bases left in between. The CDR3 is 13 amino acids. In DNA, the CDR3 is TGTGCCAGCAGTTTACAGGGATACACTGAAGCTTTCTTT. This gives the protein CASSLQGYTEAFF.

Comments on this clonotype: A read error may be the cause here, since a much bigger clone is one base away. The genes are TRBV28 and TRBJ2-7; the match to TRBD2 covers 10 bases. This CDR3 comprises 14 residues. CDR1 and CDR2 from the germline V gene are MDHEN and SYDVKM. Trimming took 7 bases from V and 6 from J; bases not matched to a gene: 9. Written as DNA, the CDR3 is TGTGCCAGCACCGCCGGGACTAGCGTCCCCGAGCAGTACTTC. Translated: CASTAGTSVPEQYF.

The sample holds a few counts of this clonotype. The chain carries TRBV6-1 and TRBJ1-5; 9 nucleotides line up with TRBD1. The CDR3 extends over 13 amino acids. CDR1 MNHNS and CDR2 SASEGT come from the germline V gene. After removal of 6 bases from V and 6 bases from J, the junction contained 3 bases not matched to a gene. The CDR3 is CASRDRGSQPQHF. The CDR3 DNA reads TGTGCCAGCAGAGACAGGGGGTCTCAGCCCCAGCATTTT.

Many counts were recorded for this clonotype. J is TRBJ2-5 and V is TRBV6-6; D is unclear. The germline CDR1 and CDR2 sequences are MNHNY and SVGAGI (reference sequence). V was pared by 9 bases and J by 2 bases, with 10 bases between. CDR3 length: 12 amino acids. CDR3 in amino acids: CASKRAQETQYF. DNA for the CDR3: TGTGCCAGTAAAAGGGCGCAAGAGACCCAGTACTTC.

This clonotype was seen repeatedly, ten times or more. This sequence joins TRBV24-1 and TRBJ2-6, with D perhaps TRBD2 (6 bases). The V gene lost 5 bases and the J gene lost 2 bases, with 15 bases spanning the gap. The CDR3 runs to 17 residues. Germline values: CDR1 KGHDR, CDR2 SFDVKD. Here the CDR3 reads CATSATPAGTGANVLTF. CDR3 nucleotide sequence: TGTGCCACCAGTGCCACCCCGGCGGGGACTGGGGCCAACGTCCTGACTTTC.

This clonotype appeared many times. The chain carries TRBV12-3 or TRBV12-4 and TRBJ1-5; 10 bases agree with TRBD1. The CDR3 consists of 15 residues. The ends lost 6 bases at V and 6 bases at J; junction bases unmatched: 8. DNA of the CDR3: TGTGCCAGCAGCCTGTCGGGACAGGGGATTCAGCCCCAGCATTTT. Translating it yields CASSLSGQGIQPQHF.

This clonotype has a count of ten or more. The chain carries TRBV12-3 or TRBV12-4 and TRBJ2-2, with TRBD1 matching over 7 bases. The trim removed 6 bases at V and 0 bases at J, leaving 4 bases unmatched. The CDR3 has 15 amino acids. CDR3: CASSRGTANTGELFF. For the CDR3, the DNA is TGTGCCAGCAGCCGAGGGACAGCGAACACCGGGGAGCTGTTTTTT.

This clonotype was seen ten or more times. V is TRBV12-3 or TRBV12-4 and J is TRBJ2-1; a weak D match, TRBD2 (7 bases). V lost 1 base and J lost 0, with 10 bases in between. The CDR3 runs 16 residues. CDR3: CASSLGGGGSYNEQFF. The CDR3 DNA follows: TGTGCCAGCAGTTTAGGAGGGGGGGGCTCCTACAATGAGCAGTTCTTC.

This clonotype has ten or more counts. This chain links TRBV19 with TRBJ1-1; 8 nucleotides agree with TRBD1. V lost 4 bases to trimming and J lost 7 bases; unmatched junction nucleotides: 14. This CDR3 comprises 16 residues. Germline values: CDR1 LNHDA, CDR2 SQIVND (reference sequence). The CDR3 loop reads CASSNFPVQGVGEAFF. The CDR3 region has the DNA TGTGCCAGTAGTAATTTCCCGGTACAGGGGGTCGGTGAAGCTTTCTTT.